One and the same sample provided the 19 T cell receptor beta chains below, sequenced in a study of blood T cell repertoires in COVID-19. Assay used: immunoSEQ multiplex PCR; TCRdb lists only in-frame clones, some missing. This table holds more than 30,000 clones, about 88% found once. Specimen: peripheral blood. The receptors stem from a man aged 55 to 70 with active COVID-19.

The chain employs TRBV5-1 and TRBJ2-2, with unresolved D. V lost 0 bases, J lost 2 bases, and 11 bases lay in between. CDR1 is SGHRS and CDR2 is YFSETQ in the germline V gene. The CDR3 length is 16 residues. CDR3 amino acids: CASSLGGPFNTGELFF. In DNA, the CDR3 is TGCGCCAGCAGCTTGGGTGGGCCCTTTAACACCGGGGAGCTGTTTTTT.

The chain links TRBV7-2 to TRBJ2-1; perhaps TRBD2 as D (5 bases). Trimming shortened V by 5 bases and J by 10 bases, and 21 bases separated the two germline ends. This CDR3 comprises 15 residues. Germline CDR1 and CDR2: SGHTA and FQGNSA. In DNA form, the CDR3 reads TGTGCCAGCAGCCCGGATAGAGGGTCCTACCTCGAGCAGTTCTTC. Amino acid sequence: CASSPDRGSYLEQFF. The full variable domain, in which reference TRBV7-2 and TRBJ2-1 provide the parts outside the CDR3, is GAGVSQSPSNKVTEKGKDVELRCDPISGHTALYWYRQSLGQGLEFLIYFQGNSAPDKSGLPSDRFSAERTGGSVSTLTIQRTQQEDSAVYLCASSPDRGSYLEQFFGPGTRLTVL.

The chain links TRBV29-1 to TRBJ2-1; D uncertain. This CDR3 contains 14 residues. The V and J ends lost 4 bases and 0 bases respectively, with 10 bases between them. The germline CDR1 and CDR2 sequences are SQVTM and ANQGSEA. This CDR3 is CSVGWASSYNEQFF. CDR3 coding DNA: TGCAGCGTTGGTTGGGCGAGCTCCTACAATGAGCAGTTCTTC.

By sample fraction, this clone is medium-sized (0.01 to 0.1%). V is TRBV29-1 and J is TRBJ2-5; TRBD1 aligns across 7 bases. CDR1 is SQVTM and CDR2 is ANQGSEA in the germline V gene. V gave up 4 bases and J gave up 5 bases; unmatched junction bases: 7. The CDR3 covers 13 residues. CDR3 bases: TGCAGCGTTGCCCCGACAGGGTGGGAGACCCAGTACTTC. It translates to CSVAPTGWETQYF.

This clone came up a few times. V usage is TRBV6-1 and J usage is TRBJ1-5; D gene unclear. The V and J ends lost 1 base and 6 bases respectively, with 10 bases between them. This CDR3 spans 14 amino acids. CDR1 and CDR2 from the germline V gene are MNHNS and SASEGT. CDR3 residues: CASSEGGLVQPQHF. The CDR3 nucleotides are TGTGCCAGCAGTGAAGGCGGTTTGGTTCAGCCCCAGCATTTT.

The chain has TRBV7-3 and TRBJ2-5; 8 positions match TRBD1. This CDR3 comprises 14 residues. Germline assignment: CDR1 SGHTA and CDR2 FQGTGA. The ends lost 4 bases at V and 5 bases at J; junction bases unmatched: 6. The CDR3 nucleotides read TGTGCCAGCAGCTACACAGGGGGTGGGGAGACCCAGTACTTC. Its translation is CASSYTGGGETQYF. Using reference TRBV7-3 and TRBJ2-5 for the parts outside the CDR3, the full variable domain is GAGVSQTPSNKVTEKGKYVELRCDPISGHTALYWYRQSLGQGPEFLIYFQGTGAADDSGLPNDRFFAVRPEGSVSTLKIQRTERGDSAVYLCASSYTGGGETQYFGPGTRLLVL.

This clone has just one count. The J gene is TRBJ2-2, the V gene TRBV19; 7 bases line up with TRBD2. The trim removed 7 bases at V and 4 bases at J, leaving 6 bases unmatched. The CDR3 length is 14 residues. Germline V gene sequence: CDR1 LNHDA, CDR2 SQIVND (reference sequence). Here the CDR3 reads CASKGLAATGELFF. The CDR3 DNA reads TGTGCCAGTAAGGGTCTAGCGGCCACCGGGGAGCTGTTTTTT.

This clone is a singleton in its sample. As DNA, the CDR3 is TGTGCCAGCAGGAGCCGGGGAAATGAGCAGTTCTTC. Translated, it gives CASRSRGNEQFF. This chain uses TRBV2 with TRBJ2-1; TRBD2 might be the D (5 bases). The CDR3 consists of 12 residues. Germline CDR1 reads SNHLY; CDR2 reads FYNNEI. The V and J ends lost 6 bases and 7 bases respectively, with 10 bases between them.

V gene TRBV11-1 combines with J gene TRBJ2-7, with 7 bases lining up with TRBD1. Germline CDR1 is SGHAT and CDR2 is FQDESV (reference sequence). This CDR3 has 14 residues. With 5 bases clipped from V and 4 bases from J, the junction kept 8 bases outside the gene matches. Here the CDR3 DNA reads TGTGCCAGCAGCGCCGGACAGGACAAATACGAGCAGTACTTC. Encoded protein: CASSAGQDKYEQYF.

V gene TRBV27 combines with J gene TRBJ1-5; D may be TRBD1 (6 bases). Deletions cut 7 bases from V and 5 bases from J, with 15 bases between. Germline V gives CDR1 MNHEY, CDR2 SMNVEV (reference sequence). The CDR3 covers 14 residues. The CDR3 protein is CASKGGVLDQPQHF. The CDR3 DNA reads TGTGCCAGCAAAGGGGGGGTGCTGGATCAGCCCCAGCATTTT.

A few counts support this clone. V gene TRBV14 combines with J gene TRBJ1-1; D uncertain. There are 14 residues in the CDR3. Germline V gene lookup returns CDR1 SGHDN and CDR2 FVKESK. Trimming took off 6 bases at V and 5 bases at J, with 16 bases between the two ends. The CDR3 spells CASRYDSTRTEAFF. The CDR3 DNA reads TGTGCCAGCAGGTACGATTCCACGAGAACTGAAGCTTTCTTT.

The V call is TRBV6-6, the J call TRBJ2-3; 10 positions agree with TRBD1. Per the germline V gene, CDR1 is MNHNY and CDR2 is SVGAGI (reference sequence). Germline trimming cut 2 bases from V and 4 bases from J; bases unmatched to any gene: 3. The CDR3 covers 15 residues. The CDR3 DNA reads TGTGCCAGCAGTTACGGGACAGGGGTCCCAGATACGCAGTATTTT. It yields the protein CASSYGTGVPDTQYF.

The sample holds one count of this clone. The chain employs TRBV9 and TRBJ2-5, with 11 bases aligning to TRBD1. Germline values: CDR1 SGDLS, CDR2 YYNGEE. This CDR3 is built from 15 residues. The junction had 10 bases not matched to a gene; V was cut back by 3 bases and J by 9 bases. The CDR3 region has the DNA TGTGCCAGCAGCGGTATACTTGGGGACAGGGGGTCCCAGTACTTC. Protein sequence: CASSGILGDRGSQYF.

This chain uses TRBV5-4 with TRBJ2-1; 7 bases are shared with TRBD2. V gave up 4 bases and J gave up 8 bases; unmatched junction bases: 9. The CDR3 spans 14 residues. Germline V CDR1 and CDR2: SGHNT, YYREEE (reference sequence). In DNA form, the CDR3 reads TGTGCCAGCAGCCGGGACTACGGGGGAGATGAGCAGTTCTTC. Translation gives CASSRDYGGDEQFF.

CDR3 sequence (DNA): TGTGCCACCAGCAGCCGGGACAGGGTGAACACTGAAGCTTTCTTT. As protein: CATSSRDRVNTEAFF. V and J are TRBV15 and TRBJ1-1, with TRBD1 matching over 9 bases. Germline V gene lookup returns CDR1 LNHNV and CDR2 YYDKDF (reference sequence). The CDR3 is 15 amino acids. The junction had 2 bases not matched to a gene; V was cut back by 3 bases and J by 0 bases.

V usage is TRBV27 and J usage is TRBJ1-1; D might be TRBD1 (5 bases). The CDR3 length is 12 residues. Trimming removed 5 bases from V and 6 bases from J, with 10 bases in between. Germline CDR1 reads MNHEY; CDR2 reads SMNVEV (reference sequence). The CDR3, as DNA: TGTGCCAGCAGTACAACGGGGGCTGAAGCTTTCTTT. Protein product: CASSTTGAEAFF.

The table lists this clone with a count of one. V is TRBV5-4 and J is TRBJ2-3; 11 bases agree with TRBD1. The CDR3 is made up of 16 amino acids. The V segment lost 4 bases and the J segment 3 bases; nucleotides outside the gene matches: 7. Germline CDR1 and CDR2: SGHNT and YYREEE (reference sequence). CDR3 nucleotide sequence: TGTGCCAGCAGCCCCCGGACAGGGGGCATGACAGATACGCAGTATTTT. It is translated as CASSPRTGGMTDTQYF.

This clone was seen just once. V and J are TRBV12-3 or TRBV12-4 and TRBJ2-2; D unresolved. CDR3 length: 13 amino acids. Trimming took 2 bases from V and 6 from J, leaving 7 bases between them. The CDR3 loop reads CASSLLESGELFF. The CDR3 bases are TGTGCCAGCAGTTTATTGGAGTCCGGGGAGCTGTTTTTT.

Only one count was recorded for this clone. The chain carries TRBV29-1 and TRBJ2-3; D might be TRBD1 (5 bases). The CDR3 contains 13 residues. Trimming took 7 bases from V and 1 from J, leaving 12 bases between them. The V gene's germline CDR1 is SQVTM and CDR2 ANQGSEA. CDR3 loop: CSAQGYGTDTQYF. In DNA form, the CDR3 reads TGCAGCGCCCAGGGTTACGGCACAGATACGCAGTATTTT.